Below, one T cell receptor (beta chain) is given with its context. Its cognate antigen is unknown. Time point noted: pre-treatment baseline. Apart from a couple of fast progressors, RECIST 1.1 response was judged 12 weeks post-infusion. Patients had no prior systemic cancer treatment, immunosuppressants or other active cancers. This entry is derived from a study of blood T cell dynamics during melanoma immunotherapy. The overall study: Patients with metastatic melanoma got pembrolizumab or nivolumab-ipilimumab as first-line care.

Study findings and constraints: The study could not tell melanoma-specific clones from general immune activation.

Produced via immunoSEQ multiplex PCR; TCRdb's table is partial and in-frame only. The sample contains 10,000 or so clones, roughly 86% of which appear only once. The source of this sequence is a human donor with melanoma. Specimen: blood, collected from a patient treated with checkpoint blockade.

In DNA form, the CDR3 reads TGTGCCACCCGGGGACCCGGCCCGTCCCCTTACACTGAAGCTTTCTTT. Protein product: CATRGPGPSPYTEAFF. The chain combines TRBV19 with TRBJ1-1; TRBD1 is a possible D gene (5 bases). Germline V gene lookup returns CDR1 LNHDA and CDR2 SQIVND (reference sequence). Trimming cost V 10 bases and J 3 bases, with 24 bases left between them. The CDR3 has 16 amino acids.